A selection of T cell receptor beta chains follows, all from one sample in a study of cytomegalovirus exposure and HLA in healthy donors. TCRdb's table, derived via immunoSEQ multiplex PCR, lists solely in-frame clones and lacks some. The repertoire consists of 150,000 or so clones, with around 80% occurring once and the leading ten covering 2% to 3%. The sequenced sample consisted of PBMCs. These receptors were taken from a female donor in good health and CMV-seronegative. CDR3s include the opening cysteine and the closing phenylalanine or tryptophan. The D gene is left open where the match is weak. Clone size is not always given. Where it is, it says once, few, many or a class for expanded clones.

v_gene	d_gene	abundance	j_gene	CDR3nt	CDR3aa
TRBV28	TRBD1	NA	TRBJ2-5	TGTGCCAGCACCCCCACCCGGGACAGGGGTGGCGAGACCCAGTACTTC	CASTPTRDRGGETQYF
TRBV19	NA	few	TRBJ2-7	TGTGCCAGTAGTATATCAGATCTCTACGAGCAGTACTTC	CASSISDLYEQYF
TRBV27	NA	NA	TRBJ2-3	TGTGCCAGCAGTTCGGGACTCCTGGGGGATACGCAGTATTTT	CASSSGLLGDTQYF
TRBV27	TRBD2	NA	TRBJ2-7	TGTGCCAGCAGTTTGAGCGGGGGGCGACTTTACGAGCAGTACTTC	CASSLSGGRLYEQYF
TRBV7-9	NA	once	TRBJ1-2	TGTGCCAGCAGCCTAGGACAGCCGGGCTACACCTTC	CASSLGQPGYTF
TRBV19	NA	NA	TRBJ1-1	TGTGCCAGTAGTATAGGTGGCGGGTGGAACACTGAAGCTTTCTTT	CASSIGGGWNTEAFF
TRBV30	TRBD1	few	TRBJ1-6	TGTGCCTGGGGGGGACAGTCAAATTCACCCCTCCACTTT	CAWGGQSNSPLHF
TRBV30	TRBD2	NA	TRBJ2-3	TGTGCCTGGAGTGTCGGTAGCGGGGCAGATACGCAGTATTTT	CAWSVGSGADTQYF
TRBV28	TRBD2	NA	TRBJ2-7	TGTGCCAGCAGTTTGGGGACTAGCGGGAGATACGAGCAGTACTTC	CASSLGTSGRYEQYF
TRBV5-1	TRBD1	NA	TRBJ1-1	TGCGCCAGCAGCTTGGATAAGGGGGACAGAGAAGCTTTCTTT	CASSLDKGDREAFF
TRBV5-5	NA	NA	TRBJ1-3	TGTGCCAGCACCCCGGAGGGTCCGCTCTCTGGAAACACCATATATTTT	CASTPEGPLSGNTIYF
TRBV28	NA	NA	TRBJ2-7	TGTGCCAGCAGTTTAATGAGATCACAGGCCTACGAGCAGTACTTC	CASSLMRSQAYEQYF
TRBV6-1	NA	NA	TRBJ1-1	TGTGCCAGCAGAGAGGGTATTAGGACTGAAGCTTTCTTT	CASREGIRTEAFF
TRBV5-1	TRBD1	NA	TRBJ2-1	TGCGCCAGCAGCTCGGGGCCGGGACAGCTCCCCCATGAGCAGTTCTTC	CASSSGPGQLPHEQFF
TRBV2	TRBD1	NA	TRBJ1-2	TGTGCCAGCAGGGCGGGACAGGGGTTTGGCTACACCTTC	CASRAGQGFGYTF
TRBV7-9	TRBD1	few	TRBJ1-2	TGTGCCAGCAGCTACGACGGACAGGGCCCCTTTGGGGCTGGCTACACCTTC	CASSYDGQGPFGAGYTF
TRBV19	NA	NA	TRBJ1-2	TGTGCCAGTAGTGGGGGGGGCCTCGCCCCCGACTATGGCTACACCTTC	CASSGGGLAPDYGYTF
TRBV7-2	TRBD2	NA	TRBJ2-5	TGTGCCAGCAGCTTAGAGCTAGCGGGGGGCCCAACCCGGGAGACCCAGTACTTC	CASSLELAGGPTRETQYF
TRBV6-7	TRBD2	few	TRBJ2-7	TGTGCCAGCAGTTACAAGGGCGGGAGGGCTCCCCACGAGCAGTACTTC	CASSYKGGRAPHEQYF
TRBV4-2	TRBD2	NA	TRBJ2-4	TGTGCCAGCAGCCAGGGGACTAGCGGGGGGGGTAACATTCAGTACTTC	CASSQGTSGGGNIQYF
TRBV9	TRBD2	once	TRBJ2-2	TGTGCCAGCAGCGTCCTGCGGGGGGGCCGTGACACCGGGGAGCTGTTTTTT	CASSVLRGGRDTGELFF
TRBV10-3	TRBD2	few	TRBJ2-1	TGTGCCATCCTCAGGACTAGCTCCTACAATGAGCAGTTCTTC	CAILRTSSYNEQFF
TRBV7-2	NA	NA	TRBJ1-5	TGTGCCAGCAGCTTAGAGGCAGGGTACAATCAGCCCCAGCATTTT	CASSLEAGYNQPQHF
TRBV9	TRBD2	NA	TRBJ2-2	TGTGCCAGCAGCGTAGGGGGAGGGGACACCGGGGAGCTGTTTTTT	CASSVGGGDTGELFF
TRBV6-4	TRBD2	NA	TRBJ2-3	TGTGCCAGCAGTGACAAGGCGGGAGCGGGGGATACGCAGTATTTT	CASSDKAGAGDTQYF
TRBV6-1	TRBD1	NA	TRBJ1-2	TGTGCCAGCACCCAAGGACAGGGCTATGGCTACACCTTC	CASTQGQGYGYTF
TRBV28	NA	NA	TRBJ2-7	TGTGCCAGCACCCCGGGGCCTGGGAGGTGGCTCTACGAGCAGTACTTC	CASTPGPGRWLYEQYF
TRBV5-4	TRBD2	NA	TRBJ2-1	TGTGCCAGCAGCTTGAAATCGGGACTAGGGGGTGGGGATGAGCAGTTCTTC	CASSLKSGLGGGDEQFF
TRBV19	NA	NA	TRBJ1-1	TGTGCCAGTAGTATGTTCAAAGGATCGGCGGGGGGGACTGAAGCTTTCTTT	CASSMFKGSAGGTEAFF
TRBV28	TRBD1	NA	TRBJ2-7	TGTGCCAGCAGTTTATATGGTGGGACAGGGATTTCCTACGAGCAGTACTTC	CASSLYGGTGISYEQYF
TRBV29-1	TRBD1	NA	TRBJ2-1	TGCAGCGGACAGGGGTACTCCTACAATGAGCAGTTCTTC	CSGQGYSYNEQFF
TRBV7-2	NA	NA	TRBJ2-5	TGTGCCAGCAGCTTAGCGGGGCAGGGGCAGGACCACTTC	CASSLAGQGQDHF
TRBV6-6	NA	once	TRBJ1-6	TGTGCCAGCAGTTACCTAACAGGGCAGGGTTCACCCCTCCACTTT	CASSYLTGQGSPLHF
TRBV11-3	TRBD1	NA	TRBJ2-3	TGTGCCAGCAGCTCCCGGGACAGGGGTAGTGATACGCAGTATTTT	CASSSRDRGSDTQYF
TRBV29-1	TRBD2	once	TRBJ2-7	TGCAGCGTATTTCTGACTAGCGGAACCTACGAGCAGTACTTC	CSVFLTSGTYEQYF
TRBV9	TRBD1	NA	TRBJ2-7	TGTGCCAGCAGCGTGGCCGGGACAGGGGTCTCCGAGCAGTACTTC	CASSVAGTGVSEQYF
TRBV6-4	NA	NA	TRBJ2-2	TGTGCCAGCAGTGCCGACAGGGAGGTCGGGGAGCTGTTTTTT	CASSADREVGELFF
TRBV9	TRBD2	NA	TRBJ2-7	TGTGCCAGCAGCGTAGGAAGGAGAGGGCTAGCGGGGTCGTACGAGCAGTACTTC	CASSVGRRGLAGSYEQYF
TRBV19	TRBD1	once	TRBJ2-7	TGTGCCACCGCCGACAGGGGAAGAGAGCAGTACTTC	CATADRGREQYF
TRBV30	NA	few	TRBJ1-4	TGTGCCTGGAACACCGGGGACTTCAATGAAAAACTGTTTTTT	CAWNTGDFNEKLFF
TRBV9	TRBD1	NA	TRBJ1-1	TGTGCCAGCAGCGAACAGGGGGGGTACACTGAAGCTTTCTTT	CASSEQGGYTEAFF
TRBV6-4	NA	NA	TRBJ2-3	TGTGCCAGTTCGCAGGGCCCCTCTAGCACAGATACGCAGTATTTT	CASSQGPSSTDTQYF
TRBV5-1	NA	few	TRBJ2-4	TGCGCCAGCAGCTTGGTGGCGCAGGCGAAAAACATTCAGTACTTC	CASSLVAQAKNIQYF
TRBV7-9	TRBD1	NA	TRBJ1-2	TGTGCCAGCATCAGGACAGGGACCTATGGCTACACCTTC	CASIRTGTYGYTF
TRBV30	NA	few	TRBJ1-5	TGTGCCTGGAGTGTTTCCGGGGGGCCTCAGCCCCAGCATTTT	CAWSVSGGPQPQHF
TRBV18	NA	once	TRBJ2-7	TGTGCCAGCTCCCCGAGTTGGCAGGGCTACGAGCAGTACTTC	CASSPSWQGYEQYF
TRBV9	NA	once	TRBJ1-1	TGTGCCAGCAGCTCCCGACTAGGTGGGACGAACACTGAAGCTTTCTTT	CASSSRLGGTNTEAFF
TRBV28	NA	NA	TRBJ1-5	TGTGCCAGCAGTTCCGTTAACAGACCCAATCAGCCCCAGCATTTT	CASSSVNRPNQPQHF
TRBV6-1	TRBD1	NA	TRBJ2-3	TGTGCCAGCAGTGAAAGGGACAGGGGGAGCACAGATACGCAGTATTTT	CASSERDRGSTDTQYF